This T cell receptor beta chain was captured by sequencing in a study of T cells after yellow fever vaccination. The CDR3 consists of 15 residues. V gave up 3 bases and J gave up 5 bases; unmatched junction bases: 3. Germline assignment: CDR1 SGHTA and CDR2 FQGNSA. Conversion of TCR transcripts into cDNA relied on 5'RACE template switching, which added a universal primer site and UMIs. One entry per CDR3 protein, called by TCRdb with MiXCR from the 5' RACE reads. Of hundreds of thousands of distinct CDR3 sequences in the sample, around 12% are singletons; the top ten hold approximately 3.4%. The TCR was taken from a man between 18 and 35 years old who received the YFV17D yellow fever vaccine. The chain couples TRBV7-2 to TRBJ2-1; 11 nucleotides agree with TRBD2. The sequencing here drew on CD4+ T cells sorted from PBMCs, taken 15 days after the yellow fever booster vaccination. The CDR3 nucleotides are TGTGCCAGCAGCTTTTCTAGCGGGGGGAACAATGAGCAGTTCTTC. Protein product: CASSFSSGGNNEQFF.